This TCR beta chain stems from a study of T cells in Graves' hyperthyroidism and ophthalmopathy. Study-wide points: Ophthalmopathy stood apart from stable hyperthyroidism in a 13 V-J model.

Amplification of TCR beta CDR3 regions used RNA as the template. TCR CDR3 regions were first amplified by RT-PCR with HTBI primers. TCRdb reprocessed the multiplex PCR reads with MiXCR, giving one entry per CDR3 protein. The sample shows about 640,000 distinct CDR3 sequences, under 25% of them seen only once. This clonotype was recorded many times. Antigen specificity is unknown. Per the germline V gene, CDR1 is SGHAT and CDR2 is FQNNGV. The CDR3 has 14 amino acids. Trimming cost V 3 bases and J 7 bases, with 13 bases left between them. Sequenced sample: blood. The chain has TRBV11-2 and TRBJ2-1; no clear D. This receptor was taken from a man aged 30 to 39 with Graves' ophthalmopathy. The CDR3 nucleotides are TGTGCCAGCAGCTTTCAAGGCAGCCTGAATGAGCAGTTCTTC. Amino acids: CASSFQGSLNEQFF.